This is a list of T cell receptor beta chains from one sample in a study of breast tumors, draining lymph nodes, adjacent tissues. TCRdb used MiXCR to reprocess the multiplex PCR reads, holding one entry per CDR3 protein. There are more than 250,000 distinct CDR3 sequences in the sample; over 30% occur only once, and approximately 1% lies in the top ten. The sequenced sample consisted of axillary lymph node tissue. The receptor set was obtained from a female donor with breast cancer. Some clones in this sample may be carry-over from other donors' samples. Each CDR3 is given with its conserved first and last residue. Fields, in order: D gene, V gene, J gene, clone size, CDR3 DNA, CDR3 protein. D genes are given only for firm matches. Rows give clone size only sometimes, using once, few, many, or a class for an expanded clone.

-	TRBV9	TRBJ1-4	-	TGTGCCAGCAGCCAAGGAGCGGGAGGGGAAAAACTGTTTTTT	CASSQGAGGEKLFF
TRBD2	TRBV27	TRBJ2-1	-	TGTGCCAGCAGTTCCAAAGCGGGAGCCTACAATGAGCAGTTCTTC	CASSSKAGAYNEQFF
-	TRBV2	TRBJ2-7	many	TGTGCCAGCCAGACTAGTCGGTCCGAGCAGTACTTC	CASQTSRSEQYF
TRBD1	TRBV25-1	TRBJ1-2	-	TGTGGCAGCAGTGCTAGCCCGATGACAGGGCTCTATGGCTACACCTTC	CGSSASPMTGLYGYTF
-	TRBV10-2	TRBJ1-5	many	TGCGCCAGCAGTGAGGATGGGGCAATTGCTGGCAATCAGCCCCAGCATTTT	CASSEDGAIAGNQPQHF
-	TRBV7-6	TRBJ1-1	-	TGTGCCAGCAGCCGTGGCGAGTCCAACACTGAAGCTTTCTTT	CASSRGESNTEAFF
TRBD1	TRBV4-1	TRBJ1-5	many	TGCGCCAGCAGCCGGGGACAGCGCAATCAGCCCCAGCATTTT	CASSRGQRNQPQHF
TRBD1	TRBV12-3/TRBV12-4	TRBJ2-5	many	TGTGCCAGCAGTTTCCTGACAGGGATGGACCAAGAGACCCAGTACTTC	CASSFLTGMDQETQYF
-	TRBV10-3	TRBJ2-2	many	TGTGCCATCAGTGAGATAGCCCCGAACACCGGGGAGCTGTTTTTT	CAISEIAPNTGELFF
TRBD1	TRBV2	TRBJ2-7	many	TGTGCCAGCAGGGACAGGGGAATGATCCACGAGCAGTACTTC	CASRDRGMIHEQYF
TRBD1	TRBV29-1	TRBJ1-3	-	TGCAGCGTCGGGACAGTCGGGAACACCGTATATTTT	CSVGTVGNTVYF
-	TRBV7-2	TRBJ2-5	-	TGTGCCAGCAGCTTAGAGCCGGGATACGAAGAGACCCAGTACTTC	CASSLEPGYEETQYF
-	TRBV20-1	TRBJ2-5	-	TGCAGTGCTAGTCTGCCCCGGGGGCCCCAAGGGACCCAGTACTTC	CSASLPRGPQGTQYF
-	TRBV7-8	TRBJ2-7	many	TGTGCCAGCAGCTTGCGAGGTTCGGCCTACGAGCAGTACTTC	CASSLRGSAYEQYF
TRBD2	TRBV28	TRBJ2-1	-	TGTGCCAGCAGACCTGGACTAGCGGTTAACAATGAGCAGTTCTTC	CASRPGLAVNNEQFF
TRBD2	TRBV4-3	TRBJ2-2	many	TGCGCCAGCAGCTCCACATCACTAGCGGCGAACACCGGGGAGCTGTTTTTT	CASSSTSLAANTGELFF
-	TRBV2	TRBJ2-1	-	TGTGCCAGCAGTGGAGCCCCCGACGGGGATGAGCAGTTCTTC	CASSGAPDGDEQFF
-	TRBV24-1	TRBJ2-4	many	TGTGCCACCAGTGCCTCATCTCCAGGGGCCAAAAACATTCAGTACTTC	CATSASSPGAKNIQYF
-	TRBV2	TRBJ1-3	-	TGCTCGGATCACTCTGGAAACACCATATATTTT	CSDHSGNTIYF
TRBD1	TRBV11-3	TRBJ2-5	many	TGTGCCAGCAGCTTAGGACTGGACAGGCATCAAGAGACCCAGTACTTC	CASSLGLDRHQETQYF
TRBD2	TRBV28	TRBJ2-1	few	TGTGCCAGCAGTCTCGCTAGCGGGAGGGCCCGGAGGTGGTTCTTC	CASSLASGRARRWFF
-	TRBV11-2	TRBJ2-3	-	TGTGCCAGCAGCTTAGATCTGGGACCCGCCACAGATACGCAGTATTTT	CASSLDLGPATDTQYF
-	TRBV20-1	TRBJ2-5	many	TGCAGTGCTAGCTGGCTAGAAAAGACCCAGTACTTC	CSASWLEKTQYF
TRBD1	TRBV6-1	TRBJ2-7	-	TGTGCCAGCAGTATGGAAACGGGACAGTTCTCCTACGAGCAGTACTTC	CASSMETGQFSYEQYF
-	TRBV11-1	TRBJ2-5	many	TGTGCCAGCGGAACCCAAGAGACCCAGTACTTC	CASGTQETQYF
-	TRBV4-2	TRBJ2-1	few	TGTGCCAGCAGCCAAGGATTTAGTCTGATTGCCTACAATGAGCAGTCCTTC	CASSQGFSLIAYNEQSF
TRBD1	TRBV25-1	TRBJ1-4	many	TGTGCCAGCAGTGAATACGGAACAGGGGTGCGTGAAAAACTGTTTTTT	CASSEYGTGVREKLFF
TRBD1	TRBV6-1	TRBJ1-5	many	TGTGCCAGCAACACAGGGGTACGGAATCAGCCCCAGCATTTT	CASNTGVRNQPQHF
-	TRBV20-1	TRBJ2-7	many	TGCAGTGCTAGTGGGAACTCCTACGAGCAGTACTTC	CSASGNSYEQYF
TRBD1	TRBV6-1	TRBJ1-5	few	TGTGCCAGCAGCGGGACAGGACTAAATCAGCCCCAGCATTTT	CASSGTGLNQPQHF
-	TRBV20-1	TRBJ2-1	-	TGCAGTGCTAGAGATGCACGCAAGGGTCCTGAGCGGTTCTTC	CSARDARKGPERFF
-	TRBV7-9	TRBJ1-2	many	TGTGCCAGCAGCTTAGCATCAGGGTACGGCTACACCTTC	CASSLASGYGYTF
TRBD2	TRBV12-3/TRBV12-4	TRBJ2-1	-	TGTGCCAGCAATCAAGGGGGACTAGCGGGAGGGACCAATGAGCAGTTCTTC	CASNQGGLAGGTNEQFF
-	TRBV19	TRBJ2-1	many	TGTGCCAGTAGTAGACCTACGGGGGACCTTGGCTACAATGAGCAGTTCTTC	CASSRPTGDLGYNEQFF
-	TRBV20-1	TRBJ2-4	many	TGCAGTGCTAGGAGGGCCAAAAACATTCAGTACTTC	CSARRAKNIQYF
-	TRBV5-1	TRBJ1-3	-	TGCGCCAGCAGAGACTCTACTGGGAACACCATATATTTT	CASRDSTGNTIYF
-	TRBV7-8	TRBJ2-4	many	TGTGCCAGCAGCTTATCTGGCGGAGCCAAAAACATTCAGTACTTC	CASSLSGGAKNIQYF